This is a list of T cell receptor beta chains from one sample in a study of blood T cell repertoires in COVID-19. This table comes from immunoSEQ multiplex PCR, and its TCRdb copy is limited to in-frame clones, with some not included. The table includes 200,000 to 300,000 clones, about 88% detected once. The sequenced material came from peripheral blood. The origin of the receptors is a man aged 30 to 39 with active or convalescent COVID-19. The CDR3 runs from the conserved cysteine through the conserved F or W. D genes are given only for firm matches. Size is stated for part of the rows, as once, few or many counts, or as a class when the clone is expanded.

clone_size j_call d_call v_call cdr3_aa cdr3_nt
- TRBJ2-5 - TRBV2 CASSEATPGVGETQYF TGTGCCAGCAGTGAAGCCACCCCGGGGGTTGGGGAGACCCAGTACTTC
- TRBJ1-3 TRBD1 TRBV9 CASSVGIQGANTIYF TGTGCCAGCAGCGTAGGGATCCAGGGGGCGAACACCATATATTTT
- TRBJ1-6 - TRBV25-1 CASSRQGNSPLHF TGTGCCAGCAGTCGCCAGGGGAATTCACCCCTCCACTTT
- TRBJ2-1 TRBD2 TRBV7-3 CASSLLAGAEDEQFF TGTGCCAGCAGCCTACTAGCGGGGGCTGAGGATGAGCAGTTCTTC
- TRBJ1-1 - TRBV7-2 CASSQGRRMNTEAFF TGTGCCAGCAGCCAGGGGAGACGGATGAACACTGAAGCTTTCTTT
- TRBJ2-7 - TRBV6-1 CASSASLLSRLVDYEQYF TGTGCCAGCAGTGCATCCCTCTTATCCCGTTTAGTCGACTACGAGCAGTACTTC
- TRBJ2-1 - TRBV7-9 CASSSQDNEQFF TGTGCCAGCAGCTCCCAGGACAATGAGCAGTTCTTC
once TRBJ2-3 - TRBV6-5 CASSSTSTTQYF TGTGCCAGCAGTTCAACTAGCACTACGCAGTATTTT
- TRBJ1-6 TRBD1 TRBV7-2 CASSLGDRVVYNSPLHF TGTGCCAGCAGCTTAGGGGACAGGGTGGTTTATAATTCACCCCTCCACTTT
- TRBJ1-6 - TRBV18 CASSYRASSYNSPLHF TGTGCCAGCTCTTACAGGGCTAGCTCCTATAATTCACCCCTCCACTTT
- TRBJ2-1 TRBD2 TRBV2 CATIWAGEYNEQFF TGTGCCACCATATGGGCGGGGGAATACAATGAGCAGTTCTTC
- TRBJ1-2 - TRBV4-3 CASSQVGGSNYGYTF TGCGCCAGCAGCCAAGTCGGAGGGTCTAACTATGGCTACACCTTC
- TRBJ2-3 - TRBV5-5 CASGSAGREWPDTQYF TGTGCCAGCGGATCTGCGGGCCGCGAATGGCCAGATACGCAGTATTTT
- TRBJ2-2 TRBD2 TRBV6-1 CASSEGGGAVTGELFF TGTGCCAGCAGTGAAGGCGGGGGGGCCGTCACCGGGGAGCTGTTTTTT
- TRBJ1-6 TRBD1 TRBV30 CAWSDRRQGISSYNSPLHF TGTGCCTGGAGTGACAGGAGACAGGGGATTAGCTCCTATAATTCACCCCTCCACTTT